This TCR beta chain is drawn from a study of T cell responses to AZD1222 COVID-19 vaccine. Whole-study results and caveats: Per reports, nearly half of all spike-specific TCRs target regions that are unmutated in variants.

Here immunoSEQ multiplex PCR was the method, and the copy in TCRdb shows in-frame clones only, minus some. The sample gives some 100,000 clones, roughly 84% of which show up once; 17% is in the top ten. Concerning this clone: Its matching antigen is unknown.

Some second doses came at about 4 weeks and others at about 12 weeks; these were pooled. CDR1 MRHNA and CDR2 SNTAGT come from the germline V gene. Trimming stripped 0 bases from V and 5 bases from J, with 5 bases between. The CDR3 is made up of 13 amino acids. V and J are TRBV6-4 and TRBJ2-1; possible D gene TRBD1, 5 bases. This clonotype was obtained from an adult who received the AZD1222 COVID-19 vaccine. Sequencing was performed on peripheral blood, taken 28 days after the second AZD1222 dose. DNA of the CDR3: TGTGCCAGCAGTGACTCGGACAACAATGAGCAGTTCTTC. Translation gives CASSDSDNNEQFF.